This entry concerns a single T cell receptor beta chain. The library was prepared for alpha chains; this beta chain is a stray read, so its frequency means little. The time point was: sample taken at primary tumor resection. Tumor, nontumor lung or frozen PBMC supplied whole RNA, sequenced without sorting. Samples came from 65 to 75 TRACERx patients with untreated early-stage lung cancer. CDR3 length: 13 amino acids. Germline CDR1 and CDR2: SGHTA and FQGNSA. Deletions cut 7 bases from V and 5 bases from J, with 15 bases between. The data derive from a study of spatial heterogeneity in lung cancer. TCRdb passed the 5' RACE reads through MiXCR, listing each CDR3 protein once. This repertoire shows 9,500 to 15,000 distinct CDR3 sequences, about 6% found once; its top ten account for about a tenth.

The rearrangement links TRBV7-2 to TRBJ2-7; D is ambiguous. The sample consisted of normal lung tissue next to the tumor, taken at surgery. This clonotype was obtained from a male donor with early-stage non-small cell lung cancer. CDR3 coding DNA: TGTGCCAGCACCAGTTCAGCTCTGGACGAGCAGTACTTC. Its translation: CASTSSALDEQYF.